These T cell receptor beta chains were read from a single sample in a study of T-cell reconstitution after alpha-beta-depleted transplantation in children. Using its own MiXCR run on the PCR reads, TCRdb lists one record per CDR3 protein. The table lists 600,000 to 700,000 distinct CDR3 sequences, roughly 14% of them singletons. Sequencing used PBMCs, obtained before TCRalphabeta/CD19-depleted stem cell transplant. The receptors come from a girl aged 2 to 9 with congenital amegakaryocytic thrombocytopenia, due to receive a stem cell transplant. Each CDR3 is given with its conserved first and last residue. Fields, in order: J gene, clone size, CDR3 length, D gene, V gene, CDR3 protein, CDR3 DNA. The D gene is left open where the match is weak. Some rows mark clone size as missing; the rest say once, few, many or name a class of expanded clone.

TRBJ2-7 | many | 14 | TRBD2 | TRBV12-3/TRBV12-4 | CASSTGLIGGEQYF | TGTGCCAGCAGTACGGGACTAATCGGGGGCGAGCAGTACTTC
TRBJ1-2 | many | 15 | - | TRBV5-1 | CASSLAPSREGGYTF | TGCGCCAGCAGCTTGGCTCCTTCACGGGAAGGTGGCTACACCTTC
TRBJ2-3 | many | 14 | - | TRBV5-1 | CASSLDRVTDTQYF | TGCGCCAGCAGCTTGGACAGGGTCACAGATACGCAGTATTTT
TRBJ2-3 | few | 15 | - | TRBV7-8 | CASSLEDQGTDTQYF | TGTGCCAGCAGCTTAGAGGATCAGGGTACAGATACGCAGTATTTT
TRBJ2-1 | many | 15 | TRBD2 | TRBV20-1 | CSARDRLRGYNEQFF | TGCAGTGCTAGAGATCGTTTGCGGGGGTACAATGAGCAGTTCTTC
TRBJ2-6 | many | 21 | - | TRBV11-2 | CASSFLFGQRSPSSGANVLTF | TGTGCCAGCAGCTTTCTATTTGGACAGCGCAGCCCTAGCTCTGGGGCCAACGTCCTGACTTTC
TRBJ1-2 | many | 13 | - | TRBV6-1 | CASSLERHYGYTF | TGTGCCAGCAGTTTAGAGCGTCACTATGGCTACACCTTC
TRBJ1-1 | many | 17 | - | TRBV5-1 | CASSLAGLLAMNTEAFF | TGCGCCAGCAGCTTGGCCGGACTGTTGGCCATGAACACTGAAGCTTTCTTT
TRBJ2-5 | - | 14 | - | TRBV9 | CASSVDEGRETQYF | TGTGCCAGCAGCGTAGATGAGGGGAGGGAGACCCAGTACTTC
TRBJ2-5 | many | 12 | - | TRBV12-3/TRBV12-4 | CASRPGWETQYF | TGTGCCAGCAGGCCGGGGTGGGAGACCCAGTACTTC
TRBJ2-1 | many | 15 | - | TRBV7-9 | CASSLGPGAYNEQFF | TGTGCCAGCAGCTTAGGCCCCGGCGCCTACAATGAGCAGTTCTTC
TRBJ2-7 | - | 14 | - | TRBV29-1 | CSVVSGQSPYEQYF | TGCAGCGTTGTCTCCGGACAGAGCCCCTACGAGCAGTACTTC
TRBJ2-1 | many | 13 | TRBD1 | TRBV20-1 | CSAIDRGYNEQFF | TGCAGTGCTATTGACAGGGGCTACAATGAGCAGTTCTTC
TRBJ2-7 | - | 15 | TRBD2 | TRBV7-9 | CASSQDFTGRREQYF | TGTGCCAGCAGCCAGGACTTTACCGGGAGGAGGGAGCAGTACTTC
TRBJ2-3 | few | 13 | TRBD1 | TRBV27 | CASSNSGGEGQYF | TGTGCCAGCAGTAATTCAGGGGGCGAGGGGCAGTATTTT
TRBJ2-1 | - | 11 | - | TRBV12-5 | CASGRVFEQFF | TGTGCTAGTGGTCGAGTGTTTGAGCAGTTCTTC
TRBJ1-4 | many | 15 | - | TRBV7-9 | CASSLDRRQIEKLFF | TGTGCCAGCAGCTTAGACCGTAGGCAGATAGAAAAACTGTTTTTT
TRBJ1-2 | few | 16 | TRBD1 | TRBV6-1 | CASPKGDRIQNYGYTF | TGTGCCAGCCCGAAAGGGGACAGGATACAAAACTATGGCTACACCTTC
TRBJ2-4 | - | 16 | - | TRBV20-1 | CSAPPPTGRAENIQYF | TGCAGTGCCCCGCCGCCGACTGGGCGGGCCGAAAACATTCAGTACTTC
TRBJ1-3 | many | 15 | - | TRBV6-5 | CASSYSLYSGNTIYF | TGTGCCAGCAGTTACTCCTTATACTCTGGAAACACCATATATTTT
TRBJ1-3 | many | 17 | - | TRBV5-1 | CASSLAGLTGRGNTIYF | TGCGCCAGCAGCTTGGCTGGCCTAACAGGAAGAGGAAACACCATATATTTT
TRBJ2-6 | few | 15 | - | TRBV6-1 | CASRDLSSGANVLTF | TGTGCCAGCAGGGACCTTAGCTCTGGGGCCAACGTCCTGACTTTC
TRBJ2-1 | many | 11 | - | TRBV5-1 | CASSLMNEQFF | TGCGCCAGCAGCTTAATGAATGAGCAGTTCTTC
TRBJ2-3 | many | 15 | TRBD2 | TRBV20-1 | CSARVLAELTDTQYF | TGCAGTGCTAGAGTACTAGCGGAGCTCACAGATACGCAGTATTTT
TRBJ2-3 | many | 15 | - | TRBV4-2 | CASSRGEQDTDTQYF | TGTGCCAGCAGCCGTGGAGAGCAGGACACAGATACGCAGTATTTT
TRBJ1-4 | - | 15 | TRBD1 | TRBV7-9 | CASSPQGAVNEKLFF | TGTGCCAGCAGCCCACAGGGGGCGGTTAATGAAAAACTGTTTTTT
TRBJ2-2 | - | 16 | TRBD2 | TRBV5-1 | CASSFRTRTVTGELFF | TGCGCCAGCAGCTTTCGGACTAGGACCGTCACCGGGGAGCTGTTTTTT
TRBJ1-4 | few | 12 | - | TRBV15 | CATGSGGEKLFF | TGTGCCACCGGGTCCGGCGGTGAAAAACTGTTTTTT
TRBJ2-1 | - | 15 | TRBD2 | TRBV5-1 | CASSLDASGMYEQFF | TGCGCCAGCAGCTTGGATGCTAGCGGGATGTATGAGCAGTTCTTC
TRBJ1-1 | many | 14 | - | TRBV5-1 | CASSSTTGNTEAFF | TGCGCCAGCAGCTCGACCACAGGAAACACTGAAGCTTTCTTT
TRBJ1-2 | many | 14 | TRBD1 | TRBV29-1 | CSVINLDRENGYTF | TGCAGCGTTATAAACCTGGACAGGGAGAATGGCTACACCTTC
TRBJ2-1 | - | 13 | - | TRBV4-1 | CASSQPPPNEQFF | TGCGCCAGCAGCCAGCCCCCCCCGAATGAGCAGTTCTTC
TRBJ1-5 | - | 14 | - | TRBV12-3/TRBV12-4 | CASSHRVGGQPQHF | TGTGCCAGCAGCCACAGGGTGGGGGGACAGCCCCAGCATTTT
TRBJ2-5 | many | 14 | TRBD2 | TRBV10-3 | CAISELAGEETQYF | TGTGCCATCAGTGAACTAGCGGGGGAAGAGACCCAGTACTTC
TRBJ2-7 | many | 14 | - | TRBV20-1 | CSAIFLERGYEQYF | TGCAGTGCGATCTTCCTAGAGAGGGGCTACGAGCAGTACTTC
TRBJ2-7 | - | 16 | TRBD2 | TRBV7-8 | CASSSGLAGTPYEQYF | TGTGCCAGCAGCTCGGGACTAGCGGGAACTCCCTACGAGCAGTACTTC
TRBJ2-2 | many | 16 | TRBD2 | TRBV6-5 | CASSYSSGKNTGELFF | TGTGCCAGCAGTTACTCAAGCGGGAAGAACACCGGGGAGCTGTTTTTT
TRBJ2-7 | few | 15 | - | TRBV12-3/TRBV12-4 | CASRPPVFLGIEQYF | TGTGCCAGCAGACCCCCGGTTTTCTTGGGGATCGAGCAGTACTTC
TRBJ2-3 | many | 14 | TRBD2 | TRBV15 | CATRAGVGTDTQYF | TGTGCCACTAGAGCGGGAGTGGGCACAGATACGCAGTATTTT